The rows below give T cell receptor beta chains drawn from one sample of a study of monozygotic twins with inflammatory bowel disease. TCRdb reprocessed the 5' RACE reads and keeps a single row for each CDR3 protein, giving no DNA. Its listing shows about 160,000 distinct CDR3 sequences. Sequencing was carried out using blood. The receptors here all came from a human donor with ulcerative colitis or Crohn's disease, or a healthy co-twin of an affected twin (not recorded which). Both conserved end residues are part of each CDR3.

J gene | V gene | CDR3 protein
TRBJ2-7 | TRBV7-2 | CASSHPALATYEQYF
TRBJ2-3 | TRBV12-3/TRBV12-4 | CASSLGRQGQFSDTQYF
TRBJ1-1 | TRBV10-3 | CAIKEGGYTEAFF
TRBJ2-5 | TRBV12-3/TRBV12-4 | CASSRRDRAGTQYF
TRBJ2-3 | TRBV15 | CATSRDKVDTQYF
TRBJ1-4 | TRBV10-3 | CAISEFIQGAEKLFF
TRBJ2-7 | TRBV15 | CATSRKTAGGLSEQYF
TRBJ2-7 | TRBV5-5 | CASSSGLAGGLYEQYF
TRBJ1-5 | TRBV5-1 | CASSSETGGGQPQHF
TRBJ1-4 | TRBV4-1 | CASSQSVVGVEYEKLFF
TRBJ1-5 | TRBV20-1 | CSARVSQYSQPQHF
TRBJ2-2 | TRBV6-5 | CASSYRWNNGELFF
TRBJ2-4 | TRBV5-6 | CASSLNPTIQYF
TRBJ2-5 | TRBV20-1 | CSAIFGGIAQYF
TRBJ2-3 | TRBV5-4 | CASSGLPGGSGATDTQYF
TRBJ1-4 | TRBV5-4 | CASSLGGQGNEKLFF
TRBJ2-5 | TRBV7-6 | CASSLVRTGKETQYF
TRBJ2-2 | TRBV30 | CACTRVANTGELFF
TRBJ2-1 | TRBV20-1 | CSANQRGGSNEQFF
TRBJ1-1 | TRBV7-2 | CASKRQGEDTEAFF
TRBJ1-5 | TRBV15 | CATSRGGGYQPQHF
TRBJ2-2 | TRBV2 | CASMRETGAGELFF
TRBJ1-2 | TRBV5-1 | CASSLGTGGEGYTF
TRBJ2-2 | TRBV14 | CASSHLGQWNPGELFF
TRBJ1-5 | TRBV11-2 | CASSPGQGATNNQPQHF
TRBJ2-7 | TRBV12-3/TRBV12-4 | CASLRGQGAYEQYF
TRBJ1-3 | TRBV19 | CASRNDANTIYF
TRBJ2-1 | TRBV5-1 | CASSPYPSSYNEQFF
TRBJ1-5 | TRBV9 | CASAGRNQPQHF
TRBJ2-1 | TRBV29-1 | CSVDRETGRPTGDEQFF
TRBJ2-1 | TRBV2 | CASSELASGTVYNEQFF
TRBJ2-7 | TRBV6-5 | CASRRVTSEQYF
TRBJ2-7 | TRBV7-3 | CASSRGQAYEQYF
TRBJ2-7 | TRBV5-4 | CASSPRQGVSYEQYF
TRBJ2-2 | TRBV5-4 | CASSYFGGNTGELFF
TRBJ2-7 | TRBV18 | CASSPPAAGVGRDPIYEQYF
TRBJ2-4 | TRBV21-1 | CASSKGRRERNMQYF
TRBJ1-5 | TRBV12-3/TRBV12-4 | CASSSGRGPNQPQHF
TRBJ2-5 | TRBV24-1 | CATSDKISQETQYF
TRBJ2-5 | TRBV5-1 | CASSFRGGYQETQYF
TRBJ1-4 | TRBV11-2 | CASSSEWARDPTNEKLFF
TRBJ2-3 | TRBV20-1 | CSPLDGTGPVF
TRBJ2-1 | TRBV20-1 | CSAAVAGVREQFF
TRBJ2-5 | TRBV7-3 | CASSLRGGSAEETQYF
TRBJ2-1 | TRBV7-9 | CASSLIGGGYNEQFF
TRBJ2-5 | TRBV5-1 | CASSFVREGETQYF